These 32 T cell receptor beta chains share one sample of origin, sequenced in a study of ipilimumab plus nivolumab after autologous stem cell transplantation. TCRdb's table, derived via immunoSEQ multiplex PCR, lists solely in-frame clones and lacks some. The repertoire consists of fewer than 45,000 clones, with 92% occurring once and the leading ten covering approximately 1%. Sample: PBMCs, taken in a trial of ipilimumab plus nivolumab as post-transplant consolidation. The receptors originated from a male donor with multiple myeloma.

The chain carries TRBV1 and TRBJ2-1; the table names TRBD2, a call not compared with the DNA. TRBV1 constitutes a pseudogene. CDR3 length: 14 amino acids. The CDR3 is CTSSPGTSGREQFF. The CDR3 DNA is TGCACCAGCAGCCCAGGCACTAGCGGCCGTGAGCAGTTCTTC.

This chain uses TRBV5-4 with TRBJ2-7, with 9 bases that match TRBD2. This CDR3 contains 16 residues. After removal of 0 bases from V and 3 bases from J, the junction contained 7 bases not matched to a gene. CDR1 SGHNT and CDR2 YYREEE come from the germline V gene (reference sequence). The CDR3 reads CASSLAGGRGFYEQYF. The CDR3 DNA reads TGTGCCAGCAGCTTGGCTGGCGGGAGGGGATTCTACGAGCAGTACTTC.

The gene calls are TRBV28 and TRBJ2-1; D may be TRBD2 (5 bases). CDR3 length: 13 residues. CDR1 and CDR2 (germline): MDHEN, SYDVKM. V lost 3 bases and J 6 bases, leaving 9 bases between the germline ends. CDR3 nucleotides: TGTGCCAGCAGTTTGCTAGCAGCCAATGAGCAGTTCTTC. Amino acid sequence: CASSLLAANEQFF.

J is TRBJ1-2 and V is TRBV5-6; the match to TRBD1 covers 9 bases. V lost 2 bases and J lost 8; bases outside the gene matches: 7. The CDR3 covers 14 residues. The germline V gene has CDR1 SGHDT and CDR2 YYEEEE. In DNA, the CDR3 is TGTGCCAGCAGCTTTTCACAGGGGGCTCTCGGCTACACCTTC. It is translated as CASSFSQGALGYTF.

CDR3 sequence reads: CASSLVLAGVDTQYF. CDR3 nucleotides: TGCGCCAGCAGCTTGGTACTAGCGGGAGTAGATACGCAGTATTTT. The chain has TRBV5-1 and TRBJ2-3; TRBD2 aligns across 11 bases. CDR1 and CDR2 (germline): SGHRS, YFSETQ. CDR3 length: 15 amino acids. The V and J ends lost 0 bases and 5 bases, in that order; junction bases with no gene match: 2.

This clone was observed a single time. The genes are TRBV25-1 and TRBJ1-1, with 12 bases identical to TRBD1. V lost 2 bases to trimming and J lost 11 bases; unmatched junction nucleotides: 6. Per germline, CDR1 MGHDK and CDR2 SYGVNS. The CDR3 runs 14 residues. This chain's CDR3 is CASSEPGQGARAFF. In DNA, the CDR3 is TGTGCCAGCAGTGAACCGGGACAGGGGGCTCGGGCTTTCTTT.

The genes are TRBV15 and TRBJ2-2; no reliable D call. CDR1 and CDR2 from the germline V gene are LNHNV and YYDKDF (reference sequence). V lost 3 bases, J lost 3 bases, and 2 bases lay in between. The CDR3 loop spans 12 amino acids. The DNA for the CDR3 is TGTGCCACCAGCAGGGACACCGGGGAGCTGTTTTTT. This gives the protein CATSRDTGELFF.

The chain joins TRBV2 to TRBJ1-6; 8 bases map to TRBD1. CDR1 is SNHLY, CDR2 FYNNEI, per germline. The CDR3 has 16 residues. The V and J ends lost 6 bases and 7 bases, in that order; junction bases with no gene match: 11. In DNA, the CDR3 is TGTGCCAGCAGGCCCAGGGGGCTATATATCAATTCACCCCTCCACTTT. Protein product: CASRPRGLYINSPLHF.

The chain employs TRBV28 and TRBJ2-7, with TRBD2 identical over 8 bases. Per the germline V gene, CDR1 is MDHEN and CDR2 is SYDVKM. The CDR3 is 15 residues long. V shed 2 bases, J shed 0 bases, and the junction held 3 bases outside the gene matches. CDR3 sequence reads: CASSLTSGSSYEQYF. The CDR3 nucleotides are TGTGCCAGCAGTTTAACTAGCGGTAGCTCCTACGAGCAGTACTTC.

The J gene is TRBJ2-3, the V gene TRBV7-3; tentatively, D is TRBD2 (7 bases). Germline CDR1 is SGHTA and CDR2 is FQGTGA. The CDR3 has 15 residues. V was shortened by 5 bases and J by 6 bases, with 18 bases between the two germline ends. The CDR3 DNA reads as TGTGCCAGCAGCCCTCTAGGGGGGGCCGGGGATACGCAGTATTTT. It codes for CASSPLGGAGDTQYF.

V and J are TRBV5-1 and TRBJ2-7, with 11 nucleotides matching TRBD2. V shed 2 bases, J shed 6 bases, and the junction held 10 bases outside the gene matches. CDR1 and CDR2 from the germline V gene are SGHRS and YFSETQ. The CDR3 is 16 residues long. The CDR3 nucleotides are TGCGCCAGCAGCTTCGTAACTAGCGGGGGTCTTAGCGAGCAGTACTTC. Translating it yields CASSFVTSGGLSEQYF.

V is TRBV21-1 and J is TRBJ2-7; whether TRBD1, the table's D call, matches the DNA was not checked. TRBV21-1 is described as a pseudogene. The CDR3 contains 15 residues. CDR3 residues: CASSKPGVLFYEQYF. CDR3 DNA: TGTGCCAGCAGCAAACCAGGGGTCCTTTTCTACGAGCAGTACTTC.

The J gene is TRBJ2-1, the V gene TRBV27; no clear D gene. This CDR3 has 13 residues. V lost 6 bases to trimming and J lost 4 bases, with 10 bases between them. Germline V gene lookup returns CDR1 MNHEY and CDR2 SMNVEV (reference sequence). The CDR3 DNA sequence: TGTGCCAGCAGCAACGGAGTTTACAATGAGCAGTTCTTC. Protein sequence: CASSNGVYNEQFF.

CDR3 sequence reads: CASSQRTGVAGANVLTF. The CDR3 coding sequence is TGCGCCAGCAGCCAAAGGACAGGGGTCGCTGGGGCCAACGTCCTGACTTTC. The chain uses TRBV4-1 and TRBJ2-6, with 9 bases fitting TRBD1. The V and J ends lost 2 bases and 2 bases, in that order; junction bases with no gene match: 4. Germline CDR1 and CDR2: MGHRA and YSYEKL. CDR3 length: 17 residues.

This clone appeared once. CDR3 in amino acids: CASSLLSGGRTEAFF. Here the CDR3 DNA reads TGCGCCAGCAGCTTGTTATCAGGGGGTAGGACTGAAGCTTTCTTT. The chain couples TRBV5-1 to TRBJ1-1; 7 bases fit TRBD1. This CDR3 is built from 15 residues. The V gene's germline CDR1 is SGHRS and CDR2 YFSETQ. Unmatched junction bases numbered 8, after V lost 1 base and J lost 5 bases.

J is TRBJ1-6 and V is TRBV18, with D possibly being TRBD1 (5 bases). Germline-derived CDR1 and CDR2 are KGHSH and LQKENI. This CDR3 comprises 18 residues. Deletions cut 4 bases from V and 0 bases from J, with 16 bases between. CDR3 bases: TGTGCCAGCTCACAGGAGAGCGGGACGAGCTCCTATAATTCACCCCTCCACTTT. Its translation is CASSQESGTSSYNSPLHF.

The rearrangement uses TRBV6-5 and TRBJ2-5; D perhaps matches TRBD2 (7 bases). Trimming cost V 4 bases and J 5 bases, with 14 bases left between them. The CDR3 has 14 amino acids. Germline-derived CDR1 and CDR2 are MNHEY and SVGAGI. CDR3 sequence reads: CASSSRGTTETQYF. The CDR3 DNA follows: TGTGCCAGCAGTTCGAGGGGGACTACCGAGACCCAGTACTTC.

V is TRBV10-1 and J is TRBJ2-1, with 12 bases identical to TRBD2. V shed 3 bases and J 7 bases; nucleotides not matched to a gene: 7. The CDR3 runs to 16 residues. Germline V gene lookup returns CDR1 WNHNN and CDR2 SYGVQD (reference sequence). For the CDR3, the DNA is TGCGCCAGCAGTGATTCGACTAGCGGGGGCTTTAATGAGCAGTTCTTC. Protein product: CASSDSTSGGFNEQFF.

The chain links TRBV5-1 to TRBJ1-2, with 7 bases fitting TRBD1. This CDR3 contains 15 residues. V trimming: 2 bases; J trimming: 5 bases; junction bases outside the gene matches: 9. In germline, CDR1 is SGHRS, CDR2 YFSETQ. CDR3: CASSFPGQQKYGYTF. The CDR3 DNA is TGCGCCAGCAGCTTTCCGGGACAGCAAAAATATGGCTACACCTTC. Based on the CDR3 plus reference TRBV5-1 and TRBJ1-2, the full variable domain is KAGVTQTPRYLIKTRGQQVTLSCSPISGHRSVSWYQQTPGQGLQFLFEYFSETQRNKGNFPGRFSGRQFSNSRSEMNVSTLELGDSALYLCASSFPGQQKYGYTFGSGTRLTVV.

V and J are TRBV28 and TRBJ2-2; D remains unclear. This CDR3 spans 16 amino acids. The germline V and J ends were trimmed by 6 bases and 0 bases, with 14 bases remaining between them. CDR1 MDHEN and CDR2 SYDVKM come from the germline V gene. The CDR3 DNA reads TGTGCCAGCAGACCCCAGAAGATATCGAACACCGGGGAGCTGTTTTTT. As protein: CASRPQKISNTGELFF.

The rearrangement joins TRBV11-2 to TRBJ1-2; 7 bases are shared with TRBD1. The CDR3 length is 17 residues. Germline V gives CDR1 SGHAT, CDR2 FQNNGV. V gave up 6 bases and J gave up 1 base; unmatched junction bases: 14. The CDR3 sequence is CASSQLGGTDFNYGYTF. The DNA of the CDR3 is TGTGCCAGCAGTCAGTTGGGCGGGACAGATTTTAACTATGGCTACACCTTC.

V usage is TRBV7-2 and J usage is TRBJ2-7; 8 nucleotides match TRBD1. This CDR3 region has 15 residues. Germline trimming cut 1 base from V and 2 bases from J; bases unmatched to any gene: 4. The germline gives CDR1 SGHTA, CDR2 FQGNSA. The CDR3 DNA sequence: TGTGCCAGCAGCTTAGGGACAGGGATAACCTACGAGCAGTACTTC. Amino acids: CASSLGTGITYEQYF.

This sequence joins TRBV30 and TRBJ2-5; D possibly corresponds to TRBD2 (5 bases). The CDR3 totals 14 residues. Germline V lookup: CDR1 GTSNPN, CDR2 SVGIG (reference sequence). The V end lost 4 bases, the J end lost 7 bases, and 19 bases lay between the germline ends. The CDR3 nucleotides are TGTGCCTGGATCCCTAGAAGGCCCGAGGGGACCCAGTACTTC. This gives the protein CAWIPRRPEGTQYF. The variable domain in full, with the rest retrieved from reference TRBV30 and TRBJ2-5, is SQTIHQWPATLVQPVGSPLSLECTVEGTSNPNLYWYRQAAGRGLQLLFYSVGIGQISSEVPQNLSASRPQDRQFILSSKKLLLSDSGFYLCAWIPRRPEGTQYFGPGTRLLVL.

The chain combines TRBV7-9 with TRBJ2-7; tentatively, D is TRBD2 (6 bases). This CDR3 spans 14 amino acids. Germline CDR1 SEHNR, CDR2 FQNEAQ (reference sequence). Trimming shortened V by 4 bases and J by 3 bases, and 13 bases separated the two germline ends. The CDR3 here is CASSSGLRVYEQYF. Written as DNA, the CDR3 is TGTGCCAGCAGCTCCGGACTAAGGGTCTACGAGCAGTACTTC. Full variable domain (outside the CDR3, taken from reference TRBV7-9 and TRBJ2-7): DTGVSQNPRHKITKRGQNVTFRCDPISEHNRLYWYRQTLGQGPEFLTYFQNEAQLEKSRLLSDRFSAERPKGSFSTLEIQRTEQGDSAMYLCASSSGLRVYEQYFGPGTRLTVT.

Written as DNA, the CDR3 is TGCAGCGCTTTGAGGGGGTCCGGGGAGCTGTTTTTT. It translates to CSALRGSGELFF. The chain has TRBV29-1 and TRBJ2-2; possibly TRBD1 for D (6 bases). Trimming cost V 7 bases and J 6 bases, with 12 bases left between them. Germline loops: CDR1 SQVTM, CDR2 ANQGSEA. The CDR3 runs 12 residues.

The rearrangement joins TRBV7-2 to TRBJ1-2; 8 bases agree with TRBD1. V lost 5 bases, J lost 7 bases, and 12 bases stayed unmatched. There are 15 residues in the CDR3. CDR1 and CDR2 (germline): SGHTA, FQGNSA. The CDR3 DNA reads TGTGCCAGCAGCCCAGGGGACAGGTCGAGGGGTGGCTACACCTTC. Protein product: CASSPGDRSRGGYTF.

This chain joins TRBV28 and TRBJ1-3; possible D gene TRBD1, 6 bases. V lost 2 bases and J 7 bases, leaving 15 bases between the germline ends. CDR1 and CDR2 from the germline V gene are MDHEN and SYDVKM. CDR3 size: 15 residues. The CDR3 region is CASSLMGGRWNTIYF. CDR3 DNA: TGTGCCAGCAGTTTAATGGGGGGCCGATGGAACACCATATATTTT.

V gene TRBV7-9 combines with J gene TRBJ2-7; D could derive from TRBD1 or TRBD2 (6 bases each). Germline-derived CDR1 and CDR2 are SEHNR and FQNEAQ (reference sequence). The V end lost 5 bases, the J end lost 5 bases, and 13 bases lay between the germline ends. This CDR3 is built from 13 residues. For the CDR3, the DNA is TGTGCCAGCAGCGACAGGCCGGGGGACGAGCAGTACTTC. Its translation: CASSDRPGDEQYF.

V usage is TRBV7-2 and J usage is TRBJ1-5; D gene uncertain. The CDR3 contains 13 residues. Germline V lookup: CDR1 SGHTA, CDR2 FQGNSA. V shed 2 bases and J shed 7 bases, with 9 bases lying between them. For the CDR3, the DNA is TGTGCCAGCAGCTTAAGGTATAACCAGCCCCAGCATTTT. It translates to CASSLRYNQPQHF.

V is TRBV7-6 and J is TRBJ2-3; 9 positions agree with TRBD1. There are 15 residues in the CDR3. The V segment lost 4 bases and the J segment 3 bases; nucleotides outside the gene matches: 5. CDR1 SGHVS and CDR2 FNYEAQ come from the germline V gene. The DNA of the CDR3 is TGTGCCAGCAGCTACTCCGGGACAGGGACAGATACGCAGTATTTT. Its translation is CASSYSGTGTDTQYF.

The V call is TRBV6-6, the J call TRBJ1-1, with D unresolved. CDR1 and CDR2 (germline): MNHNY, SVGAGI (reference sequence). Trimming removed 6 bases from V and 0 bases from J, with 5 bases in between. This CDR3 comprises 12 residues. CDR3 amino acids: CASRNMNTEAFF. CDR3 in DNA: TGTGCCAGCAGGAACATGAACACTGAAGCTTTCTTT.

J is TRBJ2-1 and V is TRBV28; 9 nucleotides line up with TRBD1. The CDR3 has 16 amino acids. Trimming at V came to 2 bases and at J to 9 bases, leaving 11 bases not matched to a gene. CDR1 is MDHEN, CDR2 SYDVKM, per germline. As DNA, the CDR3 is TGTGCCAGCAGTTTAACTCCTCCGGGACAGGGAGGTGAGCAGTTCTTC. This codes for CASSLTPPGQGGEQFF.